This is a list of T cell receptor beta chains from one sample in a study of molecular identifiers for immune sequencing clone quantification. In TCRdb, the PCR reads were re-called with MiXCR into one record per CDR3 protein. The table includes around 470,000 distinct CDR3 sequences, about 25% detected once. The sample taken for sequencing was naive CD8+ T cells from blood, with Jurkat cell RNA spiked in. The source of these receptors is a human donor in good health. Some libraries in this study had Jurkat cell RNA spiked in. The CDR3 runs from the conserved cysteine through the conserved F or W.

j_call | v_call | cdr3_aa
TRBJ2-3 | TRBV6-5 | CASSYSRYTDTQYF
TRBJ2-1 | TRBV20-1 | CSALGTSGRYNEQFF
TRBJ1-4 | TRBV2 | CASSARDYTNEKLFF
TRBJ1-1 | TRBV19 | CAGSIGNTEAFF
TRBJ2-2 | TRBV24-1 | CATRQNTGELFF
TRBJ2-3 | TRBV11-1 | CASSFLREGHIDTQYF
TRBJ1-6 | TRBV6-5 | CASSGGTPGPYNSPLHF
TRBJ2-7 | TRBV19 | CASSIDGHLLREQYF
TRBJ1-2 | TRBV9 | CASSVRSKHYGYTF
TRBJ2-7 | TRBV4-1 | CASSPRDGTNEQYF
TRBJ2-1 | TRBV18 | CASSPPLAGPNEQFF
TRBJ2-3 | TRBV6-6 | CASRADTYSFTDTQYF
TRBJ1-4 | TRBV4-3 | CASSQDSGQAANEKLFF
TRBJ2-5 | TRBV11-3 | CASSLGIGSESQKTQYF
TRBJ2-7 | TRBV29-1 | CSVQTSGNEQYF
TRBJ1-1 | TRBV6-6 | CASFGTANTEAFF
TRBJ1-5 | TRBV15 | CATSRPDRGLNQPQHF
TRBJ1-1 | TRBV6-5 | CASSYGKNTEAFF
TRBJ2-7 | TRBV7-6 | CASSLGGQGEQYF
TRBJ2-5 | TRBV6-2/TRBV6-3 | CASSYLAETQYF
TRBJ1-3 | TRBV19 | CASSSGGLFSGNTIYF
TRBJ2-7 | TRBV13 | CASSQGGGGSYEQYF
TRBJ1-2 | TRBV29-1 | CSVTDNTYGYTF
TRBJ1-4 | TRBV7-9 | CASSLIEGPTNEKLFF
TRBJ2-1 | TRBV20-1 | CSAEEGLAGVEQFF
TRBJ1-4 | TRBV20-1 | CSAPDPQRATNEKLFF
TRBJ1-2 | TRBV12-3/TRBV12-4 | CASSSALDRSTYGYTF
TRBJ1-3 | TRBV15 | CATSRDSTGNTIYF
TRBJ2-7 | TRBV3-1 | CASSSDAEQYF
TRBJ2-7 | TRBV4-3 | CASTLYRGSDEQYF
TRBJ1-2 | TRBV23-1 | CASSQMRSNGYTF
TRBJ2-7 | TRBV5-1 | CASSHQTDYEQYF
TRBJ1-6 | TRBV27 | CASSASHSPLHF
TRBJ1-2 | TRBV20-1 | CSARDAGDHGYTF
TRBJ2-4 | TRBV5-8 | CASSPAATPAKNIQYF
TRBJ2-5 | TRBV6-2/TRBV6-3 | CASWGVLQETQYF
TRBJ1-4 | TRBV25-1 | CASSEAISNEKLFF
TRBJ2-7 | TRBV28 | CASSLYARTYEQYF
TRBJ2-7 | TRBV27 | CASSFRSRSEQYF
TRBJ2-3 | TRBV6-6 | CASTPLADGSDTQYF